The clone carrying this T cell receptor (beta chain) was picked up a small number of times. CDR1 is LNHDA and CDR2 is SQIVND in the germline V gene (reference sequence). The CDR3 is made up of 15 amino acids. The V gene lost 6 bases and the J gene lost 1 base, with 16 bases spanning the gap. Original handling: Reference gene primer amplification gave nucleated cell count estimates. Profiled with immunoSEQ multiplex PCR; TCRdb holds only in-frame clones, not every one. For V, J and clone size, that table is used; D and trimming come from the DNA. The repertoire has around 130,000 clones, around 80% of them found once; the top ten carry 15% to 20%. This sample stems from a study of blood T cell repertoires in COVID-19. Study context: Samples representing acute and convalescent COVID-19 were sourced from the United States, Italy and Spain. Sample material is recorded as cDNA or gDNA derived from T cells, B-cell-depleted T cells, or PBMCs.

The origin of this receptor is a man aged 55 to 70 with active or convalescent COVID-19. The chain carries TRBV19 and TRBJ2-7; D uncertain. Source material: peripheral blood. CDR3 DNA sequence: TGTGCCAGTAGCATGACCCGGGTAGGTTCCTACGAGCAGTACTTC. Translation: CASSMTRVGSYEQYF.